The present T cell receptor (beta chain) was sequenced within a study of vaccination and CD4 T cells after COVID-19. The Oncomine TCR Beta short-read assay sequenced DNA from cultured CD4+ T cells. One entry per CDR3 protein results from TCRdb running MiXCR on the PCR reads. The sample shows some 23,000 distinct CDR3 sequences, more than 40% of them seen only once. The J segment lost 5 bases and the V segment lost 3 bases, leaving 16 bases of the junction unmatched. The V gene's germline CDR1 is ENHRY and CDR2 SYGVKD. This CDR3 is built from 18 residues. Regarding treatment: 10-day PBMC culture with coronavirus spike peptide pools or control peptides (ViraFEST assay). Overall study findings and caveats: Only post-vaccination samples contained a median approximately 84% of the reactive clones in convalescent patients.

This clonotype was detected a few times. Its antigen is currently unknown. Sequencing used CD4+ T cells from blood, cultured in vitro, obtained before SARS-CoV-2 vaccination. The chain employs TRBV10-3 and TRBJ2-5; 9 bases map to TRBD1. This clonotype was sampled from a human donor who received a COVID-19 vaccine. The CDR3 is CAISEVPPTGGAGETQYF. The CDR3 nucleotides read TGTGCCATCAGTGAAGTCCCACCAACAGGGGGCGCGGGTGAGACCCAGTACTTC.